This TCR beta chain was retrieved from a study of blood T cell dynamics during melanoma immunotherapy. Study background: Metastatic melanoma patients received first-line pembrolizumab or nivolumab plus ipilimumab. Study-wide results and caveats: The study could not tell melanoma-specific clones from general immune activation.

A fixed DNA input of around 0.35 ug was used per bulk PBMC sample. Libraries were prepared by immunoSEQ multiplex PCR; TCRdb keeps only in-frame clonotypes and omits some of them. Of 9,500 to 13,000 clones in the sample, roughly nine tenths are singletons; the top ten hold roughly 9.1%. The time point denotes: pre-treatment baseline. Patients with prior systemic cancer treatment, concomitant immunosuppressants, or other active malignancies were excluded. With 3 bases clipped from V and 3 bases from J, the junction kept 7 bases outside the gene matches. CDR1 SGDLS and CDR2 YYNGEE come from the germline V gene. The CDR3 has 16 residues. About this clone itself: What it binds is not known.

The specimen comprised blood, sampled from a patient treated with checkpoint blockade. The chain links TRBV9 to TRBJ2-3; 10 bases agree with TRBD2. This sequence originates from a human donor with melanoma. DNA of the CDR3: TGTGCCAGCAGCGCCACACCGGGACTAGCGACAGATACGCAGTATTTT. The encoded protein is CASSATPGLATDTQYF.